The clone carrying this TCR beta chain was counted between two and nine times. This sample is part of a study of T cells after yellow fever vaccination. Study overall: Markers CD3, CD45RA, CCR7 and CD95 served to sort the EM, EMRA, CM and Tscm memory subsets.

Generation of TCR cDNA used 5'RACE template switching (which added a universal primer site and UMIs). TCRdb passed the 5' RACE reads through MiXCR, listing each CDR3 protein once. The data contain 30,000 to 40,000 distinct CDR3 sequences, approximately 7% of them singletons. This CDR3 spans 11 amino acids. Germline lookup yields CDR1 DFQATT and CDR2 SNEGSKA (reference sequence). V lost 6 bases, J lost 7 bases, and 12 bases lay in between. This sequence originates from a man between 18 and 29 years old who received the YFV17D yellow fever vaccine. The sample consisted of PBMCs, either bulk or a sorted T-cell subset (CD4+, CD8+, memory, or dextramer-sorted; not recorded which), taken on the day of the first yellow fever vaccination. This sequence joins TRBV20-1 and TRBJ1-2; D is unresolved. This CDR3 reads CSAWEGLGYTF. In nucleotides, the CDR3 is TGCAGTGCGTGGGAGGGTCTTGGCTACACCTTC.